These 6 T cell receptor beta chains were sequenced from one sample in a study of early T cells in non-severe SARS-CoV-2 infection. TCRdb independently ran MiXCR on the 5' RACE reads; one entry per CDR3 protein. Of roughly 110,000 distinct CDR3 sequences listed, over 8.5% were seen once; the top ten hold roughly 8%. Sequencing was done on a sample of whole blood. Receptors originate from an adult who was a healthcare worker with PCR-confirmed SARS-CoV-2 infection or an uninfected control (not recorded which).

At least ten counts were recorded for this clonotype. The chain has TRBV7-2 and TRBJ2-1; 10 nucleotides agree with TRBD2. Germline CDR1 reads SGHTA; CDR2 reads FQGNSA. The CDR3 extends over 16 amino acids. After removal of 5 bases from V and 7 bases from J, the junction contained 11 bases not matched to a gene. CDR3 protein: CASSPHGGSGRNEQFF. DNA of the CDR3: TGTGCCAGCAGCCCCCACGGGGGTAGCGGGAGGAATGAGCAGTTCTTC.

The rearrangement uses TRBV7-9 and TRBJ2-4, with 7 bases aligning to TRBD2. After removal of 1 base from V and 7 bases from J, the junction contained 7 bases not matched to a gene. CDR1 and CDR2 (germline): SEHNR, FQNEAQ (reference sequence). This CDR3 is 15 amino acids long. The CDR3 DNA follows: TGTGCCAGCAGCTTAGTTTCGCGAGCGGGGAACATTCAGTACTTC. Amino acid sequence: CASSLVSRAGNIQYF.

The chain carries TRBV29-1 and TRBJ2-7; D is unclear. The CDR3 totals 12 residues. CDR1 and CDR2 (germline): SQVTM, ANQGSEA. V was cut by 4 bases and J by 3 bases, with 10 bases left in between. CDR3 sequence: CSVVGSLYEQYF. In DNA form, the CDR3 reads TGCAGCGTTGTGGGCTCACTCTACGAGCAGTACTTC.

In its sample, this clonotype was seen many times. This chain links TRBV11-2 with TRBJ2-1; 9 positions match TRBD1. The CDR3 is made up of 14 amino acids. Trimming removed 3 bases from V and 10 bases from J; junction bases left unmatched: 7. CDR1 SGHAT and CDR2 FQNNGV come from the germline V gene. The CDR3 loop is CASSFGTGSLEQFF. The CDR3 DNA reads as TGTGCCAGCAGCTTCGGGACAGGGTCTCTCGAGCAGTTCTTC.

In regard to this clonotype: This clone may be a read error of a much larger clone one base away. V and J are TRBV20-1 and TRBJ2-1, with a tentative D call TRBD2 (6 bases). The CDR3 has 12 amino acids. CDR1 DFQATT and CDR2 SNEGSKA come from the germline V gene (reference sequence). Deletions cut 1 base from V and 5 bases from J, with 6 bases between. The CDR3 bases are TGCAGTGCTAGAGTAGCGGACAATGAGCAGTTCTTC. Translated, it gives CSARVADNEQFF.

The rearrangement links TRBV2 to TRBJ1-4, with D unclear. Trimming took off 11 bases at V and 0 bases at J, with 10 bases between the two ends. Germline V gene lookup returns CDR1 SNHLY and CDR2 FYNNEI. This CDR3 comprises 13 residues. DNA of the CDR3: TGTGCCGGCCGTAGAACAACTAATGAAAAACTGTTTTTT. Residues: CAGRRTTNEKLFF.